Described below is a single T cell receptor (beta chain) sequence and its context. What it binds is not known. The data originate from a study of long-term antiretroviral therapy in people with HIV. Findings and limits, study-wide: Every time point showed a repertoire led by clones expanded before ART. Diversity increased after ART yet remained lower than in transplant donor controls.

With 0 bases removed from V and 6 bases from J, the gap between germline ends came to 11 bases. From germline, CDR1 is MNHNS and CDR2 SASEGT. The CDR3 has 15 residues. Version v3.0 of the immunoSEQ assay ran at survey level. Clones were read by immunoSEQ multiplex PCR, and TCRdb kept only the in-frame ones, dropping some. This table has roughly 22,000 clones, 75% to 85% appearing once. Cryopreserved PBMC, at roughly 0.85-11 million per sample, were present before DNA extraction. This chain links TRBV6-1 with TRBJ2-2; weak D call: TRBD1 (6 bases). Here the sequenced sample was unsorted PBMCs, taken 3 years after starting antiretroviral therapy. This TCR derives from a man aged 50-60 years with HIV. CDR3 loop: CASSEAAGEAGELFF. In nucleotides, the CDR3 is TGTGCCAGCAGTGAAGCGGCAGGGGAAGCCGGGGAGCTGTTTTTT.